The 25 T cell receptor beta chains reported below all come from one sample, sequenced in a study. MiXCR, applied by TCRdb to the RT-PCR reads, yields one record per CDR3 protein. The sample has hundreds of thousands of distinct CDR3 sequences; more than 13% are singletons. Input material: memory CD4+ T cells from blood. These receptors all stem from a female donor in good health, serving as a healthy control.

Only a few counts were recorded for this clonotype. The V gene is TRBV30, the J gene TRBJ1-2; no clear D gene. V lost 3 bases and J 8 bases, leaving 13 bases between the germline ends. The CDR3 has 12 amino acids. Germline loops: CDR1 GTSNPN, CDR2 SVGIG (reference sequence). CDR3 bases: TGTGCCTGGAGGGCCAGCGTAGGCGGCTACACCTTC. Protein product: CAWRASVGGYTF.

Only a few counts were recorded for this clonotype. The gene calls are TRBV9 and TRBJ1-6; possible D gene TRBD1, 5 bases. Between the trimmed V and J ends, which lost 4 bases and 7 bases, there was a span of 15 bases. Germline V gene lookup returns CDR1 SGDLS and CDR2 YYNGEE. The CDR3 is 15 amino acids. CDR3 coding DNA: TGTGCCAGCAGCTTGGGCACCGACAGCAATTCACCCCTCCACTTT. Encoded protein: CASSLGTDSNSPLHF.

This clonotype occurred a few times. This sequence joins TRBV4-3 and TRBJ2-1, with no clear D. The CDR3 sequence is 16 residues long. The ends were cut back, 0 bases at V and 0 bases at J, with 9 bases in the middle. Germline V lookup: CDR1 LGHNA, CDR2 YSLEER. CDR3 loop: CASSQDISYSYNEQFF. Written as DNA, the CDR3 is TGCGCCAGCAGCCAAGATATCAGTTACTCCTACAATGAGCAGTTCTTC.

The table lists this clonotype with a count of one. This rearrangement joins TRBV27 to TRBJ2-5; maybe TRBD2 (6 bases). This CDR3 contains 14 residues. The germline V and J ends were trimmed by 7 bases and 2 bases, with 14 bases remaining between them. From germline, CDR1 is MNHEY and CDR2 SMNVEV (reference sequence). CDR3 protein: CASTRGAGQETQYF. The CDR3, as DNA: TGTGCCAGCACCCGCGGGGCCGGACAAGAGACCCAGTACTTC.

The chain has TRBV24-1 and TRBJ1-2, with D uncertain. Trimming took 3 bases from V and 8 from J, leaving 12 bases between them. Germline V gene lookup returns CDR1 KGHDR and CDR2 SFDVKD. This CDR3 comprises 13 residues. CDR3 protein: CATSDHMFKGYTF. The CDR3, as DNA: TGTGCCACCAGTGATCACATGTTCAAAGGCTACACCTTC.

The CDR3 bases are TGTGCCAGCAGACTTTCAGGGGGCCCCTCTGGAAACACCATATATTTT. Translation gives CASRLSGGPSGNTIYF. The chain carries TRBV12-3 or TRBV12-4 and TRBJ1-3; 8 bases line up with TRBD1. The CDR3 runs to 16 residues. J lost 0 bases, V lost 6 bases, and 7 bases had no gene match.

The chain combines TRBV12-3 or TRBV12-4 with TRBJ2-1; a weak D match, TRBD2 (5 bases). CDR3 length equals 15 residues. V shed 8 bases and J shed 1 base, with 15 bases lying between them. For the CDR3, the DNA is TGTGCCAGCCTACCGACTATTTCATCCTACAATGAGCAGTTCTTC. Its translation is CASLPTISSYNEQFF.

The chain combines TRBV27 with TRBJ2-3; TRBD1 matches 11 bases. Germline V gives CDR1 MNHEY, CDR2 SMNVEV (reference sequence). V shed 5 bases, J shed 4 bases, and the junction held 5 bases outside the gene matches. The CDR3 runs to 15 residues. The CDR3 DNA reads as TGTGCCAGCAGTGACCGGGACAGGGGGTCAGATACGCAGTATTTT. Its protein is CASSDRDRGSDTQYF.

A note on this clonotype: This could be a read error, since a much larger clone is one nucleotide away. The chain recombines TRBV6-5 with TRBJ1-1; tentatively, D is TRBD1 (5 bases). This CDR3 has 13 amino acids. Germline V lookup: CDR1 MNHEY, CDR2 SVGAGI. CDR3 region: CASSTQRGTKAFF. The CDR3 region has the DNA TGTGCCAGCAGTACGCAGCGGGGCACTAAAGCTTTCTTT.

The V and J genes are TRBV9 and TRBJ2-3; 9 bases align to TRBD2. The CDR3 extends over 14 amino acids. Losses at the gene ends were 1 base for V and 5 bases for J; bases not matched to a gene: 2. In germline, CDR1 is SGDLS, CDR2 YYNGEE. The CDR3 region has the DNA TGTGCCAGCAGCGTACTAGCGGGACAAGATACGCAGTATTTT. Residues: CASSVLAGQDTQYF.

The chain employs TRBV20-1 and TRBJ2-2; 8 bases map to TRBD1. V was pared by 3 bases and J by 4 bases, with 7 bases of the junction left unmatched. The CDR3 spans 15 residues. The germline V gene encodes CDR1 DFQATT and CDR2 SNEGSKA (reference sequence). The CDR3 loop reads CSASPQGAFTGELFF. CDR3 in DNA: TGCAGTGCTAGTCCTCAGGGGGCTTTCACCGGGGAGCTGTTTTTT.

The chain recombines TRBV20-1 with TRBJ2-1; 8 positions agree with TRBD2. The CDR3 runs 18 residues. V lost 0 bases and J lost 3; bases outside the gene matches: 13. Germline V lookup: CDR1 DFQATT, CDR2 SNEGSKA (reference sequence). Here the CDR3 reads CSARDQPSGSSGYNEQFF. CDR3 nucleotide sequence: TGCAGTGCTAGAGATCAGCCCAGCGGGAGTTCGGGCTACAATGAGCAGTTCTTC.

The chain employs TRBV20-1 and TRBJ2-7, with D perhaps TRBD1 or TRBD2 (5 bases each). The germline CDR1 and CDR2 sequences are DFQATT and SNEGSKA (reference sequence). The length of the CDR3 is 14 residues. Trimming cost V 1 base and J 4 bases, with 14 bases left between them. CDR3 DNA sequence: TGCAGTGCTAGAGCCGGGACCAGCAATTACGAGCAGTACTTC. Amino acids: CSARAGTSNYEQYF.

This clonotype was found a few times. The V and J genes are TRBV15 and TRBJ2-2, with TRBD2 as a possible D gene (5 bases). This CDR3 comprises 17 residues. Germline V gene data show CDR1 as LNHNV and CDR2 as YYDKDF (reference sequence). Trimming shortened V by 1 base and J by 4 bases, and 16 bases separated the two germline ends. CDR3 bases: TGTGCCACCAGCAGAGGTCTGACTATAGCAGCCACCGGGGAGCTGTTTTTT. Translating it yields CATSRGLTIAATGELFF.

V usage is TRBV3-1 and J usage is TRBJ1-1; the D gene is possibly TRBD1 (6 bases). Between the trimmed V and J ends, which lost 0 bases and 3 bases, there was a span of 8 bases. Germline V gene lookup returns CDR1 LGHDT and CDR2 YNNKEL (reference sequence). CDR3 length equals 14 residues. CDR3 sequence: CASSQEGGYTEAFF. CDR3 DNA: TGTGCCAGCAGCCAAGAGGGGGGCTACACTGAAGCTTTCTTT.

Here the CDR3 DNA reads TGTGCCAGCAAGGTCAGGGGCGTCTATGGCTACACCTTC. Amino acid sequence: CASKVRGVYGYTF. This chain links TRBV12-3 or TRBV12-4 with TRBJ1-2, with D maybe TRBD1 (6 bases). CDR3 size: 13 residues. V was pared by 7 bases and J by 4 bases, with 13 bases between.

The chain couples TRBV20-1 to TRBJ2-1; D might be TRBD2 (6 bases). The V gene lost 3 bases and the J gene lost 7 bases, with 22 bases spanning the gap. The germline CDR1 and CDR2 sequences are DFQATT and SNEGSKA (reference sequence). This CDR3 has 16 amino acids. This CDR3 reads CSASRTTQGAGNEQFF. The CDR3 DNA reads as TGCAGTGCTAGTCGTACCACGCAAGGGGCGGGGAATGAGCAGTTCTTC.

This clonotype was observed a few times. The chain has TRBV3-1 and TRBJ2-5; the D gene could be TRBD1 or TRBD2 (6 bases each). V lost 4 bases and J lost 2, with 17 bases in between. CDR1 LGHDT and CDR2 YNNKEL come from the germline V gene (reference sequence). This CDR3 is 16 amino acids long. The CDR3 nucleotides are TGTGCCAGCAGCCCCAGAATCGGGGGCGGGCAAGAGACCCAGTACTTC. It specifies CASSPRIGGGQETQYF.

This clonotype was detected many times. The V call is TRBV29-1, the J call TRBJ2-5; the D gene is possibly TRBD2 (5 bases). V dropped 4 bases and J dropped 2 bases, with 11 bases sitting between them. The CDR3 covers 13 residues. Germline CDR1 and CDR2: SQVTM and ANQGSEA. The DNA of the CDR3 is TGCAGCGTTGCTGGAGCGGATCAAGAGACCCAGTACTTC. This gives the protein CSVAGADQETQYF.

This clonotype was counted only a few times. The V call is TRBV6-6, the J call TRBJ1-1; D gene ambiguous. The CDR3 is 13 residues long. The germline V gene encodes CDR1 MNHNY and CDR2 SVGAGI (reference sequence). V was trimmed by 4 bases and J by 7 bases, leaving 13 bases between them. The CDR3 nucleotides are TGTGCCAGCAGTTCCCGGAGTATCGGTGAAGCTTTCTTT. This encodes CASSSRSIGEAFF.

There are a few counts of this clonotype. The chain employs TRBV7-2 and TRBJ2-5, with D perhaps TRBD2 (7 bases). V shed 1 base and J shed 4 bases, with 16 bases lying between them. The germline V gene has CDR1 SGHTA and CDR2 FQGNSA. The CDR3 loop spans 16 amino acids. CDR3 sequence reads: CASSLVGGGLIETQYF. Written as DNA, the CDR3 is TGTGCCAGCAGCTTAGTAGGGGGAGGGCTGATAGAGACCCAGTACTTC.

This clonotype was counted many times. The CDR3 region has the DNA TGTGCCAGCAGTTACTCTCGGAACACTGAAGCTTTCTTT. This encodes CASSYSRNTEAFF. The V call is TRBV6-2 or TRBV6-3, the J call TRBJ1-1; D is unresolved. The CDR3 is made up of 13 amino acids. Germline V CDR1 and CDR2: MNHEY, SVGEGT. V was trimmed by 0 bases and J by 1 base, leaving 3 bases between them.

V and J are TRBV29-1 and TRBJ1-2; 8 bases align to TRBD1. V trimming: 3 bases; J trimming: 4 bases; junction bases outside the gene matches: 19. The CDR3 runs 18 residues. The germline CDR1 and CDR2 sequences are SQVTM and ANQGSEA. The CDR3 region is CSVDSTLTRQGFVYGYTF. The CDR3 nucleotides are TGCAGCGTTGATTCGACTCTCACGCGACAGGGGTTCGTCTATGGCTACACCTTC.

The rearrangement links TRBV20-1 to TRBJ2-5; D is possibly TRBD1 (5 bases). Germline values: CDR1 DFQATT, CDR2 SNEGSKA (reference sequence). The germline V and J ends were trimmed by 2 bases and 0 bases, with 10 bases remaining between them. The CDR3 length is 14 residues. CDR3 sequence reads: CSARPRQYQETQYF. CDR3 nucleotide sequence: TGCAGTGCTAGACCCCGACAGTACCAAGAGACCCAGTACTTC.

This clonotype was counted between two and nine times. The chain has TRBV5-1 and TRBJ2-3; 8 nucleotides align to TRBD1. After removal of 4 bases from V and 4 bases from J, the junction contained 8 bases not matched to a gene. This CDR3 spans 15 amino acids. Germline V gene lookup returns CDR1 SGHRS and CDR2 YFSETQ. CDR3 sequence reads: CASSGQGTMADTQYF. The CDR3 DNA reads TGCGCCAGCAGCGGACAGGGAACAATGGCAGATACGCAGTATTTT.